This T cell receptor beta chain originates from a study of shared clonotypes between healthy human individuals. A single count supports this clone. Its antigen is not identified. Trimming left V 0 bases short and J 2 bases short, with 3 bases between. The CDR3 is 12 amino acids. Germline V CDR1 and CDR2: SGHDT, YYEEEE. Study results and limitations: Represented diversity, genetic and exposure-history alike, was limited by few donors. Naive CD4 clonotype sharing across several donors was 4% to 5%.

Clones were read by immunoSEQ multiplex PCR, and TCRdb kept only the in-frame ones, dropping some. Altogether under 1,100,000 clones are present, about 77% being singletons, with the ten largest covering approximately 1.5%. The donor population consisted of healthy HIV-negative adults with no recent acute infections or vaccinations. It was into CD45RA+ naive and CD45RA-negative memory subsets that the CD4+ cells were split. The source is a man younger than 30 in good health. The genes are TRBV5-6 and TRBJ2-7; D gene ambiguous. Sequencing was done on a sample of memory CD4+ T cells sorted from blood. As to subset: CD45RA-negative fraction. CDR3 sequence: CASSLVPYEQYF. CDR3 nucleotides: TGTGCCAGCAGCTTGGTCCCCTACGAGCAGTACTTC.